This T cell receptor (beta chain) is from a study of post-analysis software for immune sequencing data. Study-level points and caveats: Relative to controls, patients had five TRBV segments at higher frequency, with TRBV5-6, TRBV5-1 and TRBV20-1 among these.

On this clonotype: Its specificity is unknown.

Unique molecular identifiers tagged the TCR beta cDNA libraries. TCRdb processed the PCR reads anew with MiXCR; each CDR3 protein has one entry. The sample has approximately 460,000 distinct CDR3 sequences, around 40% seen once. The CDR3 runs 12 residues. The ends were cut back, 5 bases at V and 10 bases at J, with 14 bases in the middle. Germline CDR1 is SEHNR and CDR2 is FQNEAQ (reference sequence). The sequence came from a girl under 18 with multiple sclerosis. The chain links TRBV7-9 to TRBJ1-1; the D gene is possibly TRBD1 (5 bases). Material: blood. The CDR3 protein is CASSHGMRGAFF. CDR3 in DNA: TGTGCCAGCAGCCACGGTATGAGGGGAGCTTTCTTT.